This T cell receptor (beta chain) comes out of a study of blood T cell repertoires in COVID-19. On the study more broadly: Sites across the United States, Italy and Spain contributed samples from acute and convalescent COVID-19. PBMCs, B-cell-depleted T cells, or T cells provided the cDNA or gDNA that made up the material.

In the original workflow: Estimated nucleated cell counts came from reference gene primer amplification. Here immunoSEQ multiplex PCR was the method, and the copy in TCRdb shows in-frame clones only, minus some. That table supplies the V and J calls and clone size; D and trimming were determined from the DNA. Here the sample spans 200,000 to 250,000 clones, approximately 86% being singletons. Trimming stripped 5 bases from V and 1 base from J, with 12 bases between. Germline V gene lookup returns CDR1 MNHEY and CDR2 SVGEGT. The CDR3 is 15 residues long. In its sample, this clone was seen a few times. The clonotype was recovered from a woman in her 30s who had recovered from COVID-19. Sequencing was done on a sample of peripheral blood. The chain carries TRBV6-2 or TRBV6-3 and TRBJ1-5, with D uncertain. DNA for the CDR3: TGTGCCAGCAGTGCGGCCAGTTTAAGCAATCAGCCCCAGCATTTT. Its protein product is CASSAASLSNQPQHF.